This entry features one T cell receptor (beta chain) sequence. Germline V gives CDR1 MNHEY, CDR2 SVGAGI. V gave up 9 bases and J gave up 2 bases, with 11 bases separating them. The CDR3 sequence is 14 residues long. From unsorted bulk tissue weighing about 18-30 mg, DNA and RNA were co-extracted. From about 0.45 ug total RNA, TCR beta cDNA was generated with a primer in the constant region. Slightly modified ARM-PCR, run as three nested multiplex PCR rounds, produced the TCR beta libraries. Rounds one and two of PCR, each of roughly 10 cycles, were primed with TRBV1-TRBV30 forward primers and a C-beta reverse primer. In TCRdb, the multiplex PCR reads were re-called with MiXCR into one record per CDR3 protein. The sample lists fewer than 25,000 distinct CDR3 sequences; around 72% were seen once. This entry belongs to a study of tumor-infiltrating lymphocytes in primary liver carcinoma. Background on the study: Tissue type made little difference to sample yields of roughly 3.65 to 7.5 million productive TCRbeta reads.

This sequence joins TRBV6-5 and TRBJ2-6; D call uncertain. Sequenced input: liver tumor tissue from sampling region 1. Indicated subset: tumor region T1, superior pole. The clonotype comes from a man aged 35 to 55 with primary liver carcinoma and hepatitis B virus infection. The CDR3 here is CASPDLPGANVLTF. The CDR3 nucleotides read TGTGCCAGTCCCGACCTTCCTGGGGCCAACGTCCTGACTTTC.